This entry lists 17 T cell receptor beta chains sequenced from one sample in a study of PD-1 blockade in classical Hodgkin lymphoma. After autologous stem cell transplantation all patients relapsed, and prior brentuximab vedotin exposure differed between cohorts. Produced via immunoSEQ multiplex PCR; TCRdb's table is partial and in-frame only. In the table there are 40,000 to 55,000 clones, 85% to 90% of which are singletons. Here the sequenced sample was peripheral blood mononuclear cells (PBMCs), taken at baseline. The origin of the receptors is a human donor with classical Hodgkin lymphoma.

CDR3 sequence (DNA): TGCGCCAGCAGCTTGGAACGGGGGTATAACGAAAACATTCAGTACTTC. This translates into CASSLERGYNENIQYF. V is TRBV5-1 and J is TRBJ2-4, with D possibly TRBD2 on 6 matching bases. Germline loops: CDR1 SGHRS, CDR2 YFSETQ. Trimming left V 0 bases short and J 5 bases short, with 15 bases between. The CDR3 runs to 16 residues.

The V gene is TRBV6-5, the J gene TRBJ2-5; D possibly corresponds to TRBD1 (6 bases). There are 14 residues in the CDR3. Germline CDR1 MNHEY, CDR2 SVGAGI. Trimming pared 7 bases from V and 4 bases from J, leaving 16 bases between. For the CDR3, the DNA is TGTGCCAGCACCGAAAAGGGGGAACTAGAGACCCAGTACTTC. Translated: CASTEKGELETQYF.

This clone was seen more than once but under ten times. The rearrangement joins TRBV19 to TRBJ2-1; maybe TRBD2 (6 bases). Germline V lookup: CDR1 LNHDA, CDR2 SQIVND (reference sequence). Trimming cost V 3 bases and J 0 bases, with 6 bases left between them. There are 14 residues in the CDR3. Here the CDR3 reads CASSIGSSYNEQFF. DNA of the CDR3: TGTGCCAGTAGTATCGGGAGCTCCTACAATGAGCAGTTCTTC.

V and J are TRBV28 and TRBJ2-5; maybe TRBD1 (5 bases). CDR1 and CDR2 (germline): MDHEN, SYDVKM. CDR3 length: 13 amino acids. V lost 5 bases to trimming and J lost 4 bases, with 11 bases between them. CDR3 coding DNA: TGTGCCAGCAGTCAGGGCCTTGTAGAGACCCAGTACTTC. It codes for CASSQGLVETQYF.

CDR3 protein: CASSLSHVGRAYVSYEQFF. CDR3 nucleotide sequence: TGTGCCAGCAGTTTATCTCACGTCGGGAGGGCCTATGTATCGTATGAGCAGTTCTTC. The V call is TRBV27, the J call TRBJ2-1; 8 positions agree with TRBD2. CDR1 and CDR2 (germline): MNHEY, SMNVEV (reference sequence). This CDR3 spans 19 amino acids. The J segment lost 8 bases and the V segment lost 0 bases, leaving 18 bases of the junction unmatched.

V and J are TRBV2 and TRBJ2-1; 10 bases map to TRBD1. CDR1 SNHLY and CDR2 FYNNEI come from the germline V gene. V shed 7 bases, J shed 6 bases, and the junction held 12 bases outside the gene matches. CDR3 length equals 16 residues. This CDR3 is CASTRRQGAIGNEQFF. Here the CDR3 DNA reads TGTGCCAGCACCAGAAGACAGGGGGCTATTGGCAATGAGCAGTTCTTC.

CDR3 sequence (DNA): TGTGCCAGCAGCGTTGGGGGTGTGGAGGACATTCAGTACTTC. The encoded protein is CASSVGGVEDIQYF. The J gene is TRBJ2-4, the V gene TRBV11-3; possibly TRBD1 or TRBD2 for D (5 bases each). Germline V CDR1 and CDR2: SGHNT, YENEEA. Trimming pared 5 bases from V and 8 bases from J, leaving 16 bases between. This CDR3 contains 14 residues.

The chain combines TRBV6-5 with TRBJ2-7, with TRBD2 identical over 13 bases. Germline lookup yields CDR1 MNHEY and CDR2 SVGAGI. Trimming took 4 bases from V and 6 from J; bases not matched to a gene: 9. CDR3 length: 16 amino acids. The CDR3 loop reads CASSFRTSGRSVEQYF. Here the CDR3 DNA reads TGTGCCAGCAGTTTCCGGACTAGCGGGAGATCGGTCGAGCAGTACTTC.

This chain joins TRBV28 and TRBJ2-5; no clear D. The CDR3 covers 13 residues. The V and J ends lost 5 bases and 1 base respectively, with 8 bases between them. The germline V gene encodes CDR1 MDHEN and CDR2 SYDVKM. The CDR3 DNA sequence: TGTGCCAGCAGTACCCAGAGCCAAGAGACCCAGTACTTC. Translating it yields CASSTQSQETQYF. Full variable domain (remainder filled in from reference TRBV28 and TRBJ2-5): DVKVTQSSRYLVKRTGEKVFLECVQDMDHENMFWYRQDPGLGLRLIYFSYDVKMKEKGDIPEGYSVSREKKERFSLILESASTNQTSMYLCASSTQSQETQYFGPGTRLLVL.

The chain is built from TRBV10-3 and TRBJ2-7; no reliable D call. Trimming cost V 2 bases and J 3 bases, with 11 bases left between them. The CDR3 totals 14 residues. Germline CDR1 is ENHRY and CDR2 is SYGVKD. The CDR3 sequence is CAISEPTRRYEQYF. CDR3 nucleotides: TGTGCCATCAGTGAGCCCACCAGGCGCTACGAGCAGTACTTC.

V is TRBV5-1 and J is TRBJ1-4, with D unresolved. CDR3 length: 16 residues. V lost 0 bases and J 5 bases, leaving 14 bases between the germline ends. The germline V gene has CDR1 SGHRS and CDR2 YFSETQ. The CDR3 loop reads CASSLDQRHANEKLFF. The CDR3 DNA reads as TGCGCCAGCAGCTTGGATCAGCGACATGCGAATGAAAAACTGTTTTTT.

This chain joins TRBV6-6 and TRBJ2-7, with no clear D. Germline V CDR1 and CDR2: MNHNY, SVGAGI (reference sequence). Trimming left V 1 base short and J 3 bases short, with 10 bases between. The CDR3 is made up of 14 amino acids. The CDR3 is CASSYFLTFYEQYF. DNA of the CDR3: TGTGCCAGCAGTTACTTTTTGACCTTCTACGAGCAGTACTTC.

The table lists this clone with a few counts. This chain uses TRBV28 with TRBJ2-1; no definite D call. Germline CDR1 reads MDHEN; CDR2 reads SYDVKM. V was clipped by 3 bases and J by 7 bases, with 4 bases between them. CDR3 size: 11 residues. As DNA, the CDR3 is TGTGCCAGCAGTTTTAGGAATGAGCAGTTCTTC. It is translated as CASSFRNEQFF. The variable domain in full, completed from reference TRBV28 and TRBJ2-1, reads DVKVTQSSRYLVKRTGEKVFLECVQDMDHENMFWYRQDPGLGLRLIYFSYDVKMKEKGDIPEGYSVSREKKERFSLILESASTNQTSMYLCASSFRNEQFFGPGTRLTVL.

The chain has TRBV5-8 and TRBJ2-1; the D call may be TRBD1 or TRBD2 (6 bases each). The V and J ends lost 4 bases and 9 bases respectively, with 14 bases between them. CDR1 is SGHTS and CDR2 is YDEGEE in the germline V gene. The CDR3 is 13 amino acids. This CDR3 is CASSIVRGVEQFF. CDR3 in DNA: TGTGCCAGCAGCATAGTTAGGGGGGTTGAGCAGTTCTTC.

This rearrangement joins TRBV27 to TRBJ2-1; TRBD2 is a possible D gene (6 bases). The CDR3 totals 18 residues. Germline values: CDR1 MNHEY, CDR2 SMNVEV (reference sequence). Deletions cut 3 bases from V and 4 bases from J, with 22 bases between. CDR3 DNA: TGTGCCAGCAGTTTTCGGCAGGGAGGCCTAACCGCTTACAATGAGCAGTTCTTC. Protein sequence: CASSFRQGGLTAYNEQFF.

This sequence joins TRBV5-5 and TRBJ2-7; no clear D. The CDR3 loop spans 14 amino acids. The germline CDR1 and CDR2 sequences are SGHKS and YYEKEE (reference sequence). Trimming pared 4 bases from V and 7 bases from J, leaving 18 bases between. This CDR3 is CASSHAEWGWEQYF. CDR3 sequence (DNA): TGTGCCAGCAGCCACGCCGAATGGGGATGGGAGCAGTACTTC.

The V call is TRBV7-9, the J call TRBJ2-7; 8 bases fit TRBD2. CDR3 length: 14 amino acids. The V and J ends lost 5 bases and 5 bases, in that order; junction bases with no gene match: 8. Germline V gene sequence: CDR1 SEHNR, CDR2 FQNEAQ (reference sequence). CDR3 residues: CASSARLASDEQYF. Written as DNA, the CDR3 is TGTGCCAGCAGCGCCCGACTAGCGTCCGACGAGCAGTACTTC.